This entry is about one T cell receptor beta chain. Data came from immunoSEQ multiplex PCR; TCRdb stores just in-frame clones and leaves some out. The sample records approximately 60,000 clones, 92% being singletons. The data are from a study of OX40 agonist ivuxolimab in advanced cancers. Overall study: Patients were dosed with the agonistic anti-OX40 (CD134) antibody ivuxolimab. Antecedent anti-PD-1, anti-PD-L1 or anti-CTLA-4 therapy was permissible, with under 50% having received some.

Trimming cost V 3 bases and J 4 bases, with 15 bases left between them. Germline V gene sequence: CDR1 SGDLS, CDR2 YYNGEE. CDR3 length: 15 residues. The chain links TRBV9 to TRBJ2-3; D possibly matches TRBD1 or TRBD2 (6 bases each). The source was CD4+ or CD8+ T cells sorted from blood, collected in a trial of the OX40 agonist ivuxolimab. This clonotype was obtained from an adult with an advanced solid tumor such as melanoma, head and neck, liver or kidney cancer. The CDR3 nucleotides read TGTGCCAGCAGCGATAGACAGGCGGGGTCAGATACGCAGTATTTT. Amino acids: CASSDRQAGSDTQYF.